This T cell receptor beta chain is drawn from a study of T cell responses to AZD1222 COVID-19 vaccine. On the study more broadly: Combined were second doses at about 4 or about 12 weeks.

Points on this clone: As yet, its antigen is unknown. Other DNA sequences of this sample code for an identical CDR3.

The trim removed 1 base at V and 7 bases at J, leaving 0 bases unmatched. This CDR3 contains 13 residues. Looked up from germline, CDR1 is SGHTA and CDR2 is FQGNSA. Points from the study as a whole: Increases in Spike-specific TCR breadth and depth were seen after two AZD1222 doses. Only 6 or 7 AZD1222 recipients tested seropositive at baseline. White British people made up most donors, females outnumbered males, and clonal diversity was possibly underestimated.

Clones were sequenced by immunoSEQ multiplex PCR, and TCRdb holds only the in-frame ones, with some missing. The sample has roughly 100,000 clones; nearly 95% are singletons. Sample: peripheral blood, taken on day 0 of AZD1222 vaccination. The rearrangement uses TRBV7-2 and TRBJ1-2; TRBD1 matches at 10 bases. The origin of this receptor is an adult in good health. This chain's CDR3 is CASSLGTGGGYTF. The CDR3 nucleotides read TGTGCCAGCAGCTTAGGGACAGGGGGTGGCTACACCTTC.